This T cell receptor (beta chain) comes out of a study of immune characterization of retroperitoneal liposarcoma. MiXCR, applied by TCRdb to the PCR reads, yields one record per CDR3 protein. Here the sample spans some 9,600 distinct CDR3 sequences, roughly 35% being singletons. The length of the CDR3 is 15 residues. With V trimmed by 5 bases and J by 6 bases, 7 bases remained unmatched. Germline V gene data show CDR1 as MRHNA and CDR2 as SNTAGT. The rearrangement joins TRBV6-4 to TRBJ2-1; 10 nucleotides match TRBD1. The specimen was tumor tissue. The TCR sequence derives from a male donor with retroperitoneal liposarcoma. CDR3 sequence: CASSIGTGEVNEQFF. DNA for the CDR3: TGTGCCAGCAGTATTGGGACAGGGGAGGTCAATGAGCAGTTCTTC.